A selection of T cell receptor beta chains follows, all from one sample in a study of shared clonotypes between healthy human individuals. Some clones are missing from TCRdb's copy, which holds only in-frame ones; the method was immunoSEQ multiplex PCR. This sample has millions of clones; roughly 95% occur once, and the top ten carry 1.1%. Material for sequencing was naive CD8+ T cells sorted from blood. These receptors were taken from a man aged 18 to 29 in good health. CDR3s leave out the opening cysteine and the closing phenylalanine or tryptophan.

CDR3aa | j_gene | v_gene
ASSEALDEKLF | TRBJ1-4 | TRBV10-1
ASSVDLYNEQF | TRBJ2-1 | TRBV9
ASSFRTGSYEQY | TRBJ2-7 | TRBV11-2
ASTTRGAPTDEQY | TRBJ2-7 | TRBV19
ASSHMNIGSSYGYT | TRBJ1-2 | TRBV4-1
ASSLGGMRQPQH | TRBJ1-5 | TRBV7-6
ASSFRTSESTDTQY | TRBJ2-3 | TRBV7-9
ASSPTGLYEQY | TRBJ2-7 | TRBV2
ASSYTGGGNEQF | TRBJ2-1 | TRBV28
ASSQVGGSTDTQY | TRBJ2-3 | TRBV4-2
ASSYSGDNYEQY | TRBJ2-7 | TRBV6-5
ASSAGGPYNEQF | TRBJ2-1 | TRBV9
ASSQMGQGPNNSPLH | TRBJ1-6 | TRBV4-1